The clone carrying this T cell receptor beta chain showed up just a few times. An end of the junction does not agree with germline; a read error may underlie this. The sample is drawn from a study of sequential checkpoint blockade in melanoma. Germline V gene sequence: CDR1 MNHGY, CDR2 SAAAGT. The length of the CDR3 is 15 residues. The treatment here: randomized to nivolumab then ipilimumab (arm A) or the reverse (arm B). The data were produced by immunoSEQ multiplex PCR, yet TCRdb's version contains in-frame clones alone and is incomplete. The sample carries thousands of clones, around 19% recorded once.

The clonotype originates from a human donor with melanoma. The sample in question was tumor tissue (inferred from file names), obtained from a patient given nivolumab and ipilimumab in sequence. The chain links TRBV6-8 to TRBJ1-2; D unclear. The CDR3 nucleotides read TGTGCCAGCAGTGACTCGGGTCAGAGGGTCCGCGGCTACACCTTC. It is translated as CASSDSGQRVRGYTF.